This record concerns one T cell receptor beta chain sequence. Its antigen remains unidentified. The record originates from a study of cytomegalovirus exposure and HLA in healthy donors. The PCR contained 60 Vbeta and 13 Jbeta primers. Method: immunoSEQ multiplex PCR; TCRdb's copy keeps in-frame clones and lacks some. The table lists some 170,000 clones, 60% to 80% of them singletons. General study points: Over 150 TCR beta chains were listed as cytomegalovirus-associated.

Germline lookup yields CDR1 LNHDA and CDR2 SQIVND (reference sequence). The junction had 13 bases not matched to a gene; V was cut back by 1 base and J by 4 bases. The CDR3 covers 18 residues. The chain has TRBV19 and TRBJ1-2; 9 nucleotides agree with TRBD1. The receptor was isolated from a man in his forties or fifties in good health and CMV-seropositive. Sequenced material: PBMCs. CDR3 nucleotides: TGTGCCAGTAGTATAGCCGACCCGGGACAGGGTGATCCCTATGGCTACACCTTC. Its protein product is CASSIADPGQGDPYGYTF.